The source of this T cell receptor beta chain is a study of T cell repertoires in cytomegalovirus infection. Study-level background: Selection of CMV epitopes for the study included recently identified HLA-C-restricted and well-studied HLA-B-restricted ones. Indications came from public TCR beta signatures; they pointed to CMV infection and to a matching HLA type.

There are 14 residues in the CDR3. Germline values: CDR1 SGHNT, CDR2 YYREEE (reference sequence). V lost 3 bases, J lost 7 bases, and 5 bases stayed unmatched. This clonotype showed up just a few times. Antigen specificity is unknown. TCRdb reprocessed the reads via MiXCR and lists one record per CDR3 protein. The sample lists more than 300,000 distinct CDR3 sequences, about 35% seen once, with roughly 14% in the top ten. The specimen comprised cultured PBMCs, sampled from culture after CMV antigen stimulation. The chain combines TRBV5-4 with TRBJ2-1; 9 positions match TRBD1. This clonotype was sampled from a human donor in good health (CMV status not recorded). Some clones in this sample may be carry-over from other donors' samples. The CDR3 sequence is CASSSGQGRNEQFF. CDR3 coding DNA: TGTGCCAGCAGCTCGGGACAGGGAAGGAATGAGCAGTTCTTC.